This T cell receptor (beta chain) was captured in a study of blood T cell repertoires in COVID-19. Study details: From T cells, B-cell-depleted T cells, or PBMCs came the material, which was cDNA or gDNA.

Seattle-derived patients entered the study during active infection and were followed longitudinally. The CDR3 loop spans 15 amino acids. V was shortened by 4 bases and J by 6 bases, with 17 bases between the two germline ends. Germline CDR1 and CDR2: SGDLS and YYNGEE. As originally analysed: Amplification with reference gene primers provided the estimates of nucleated cell counts. Clones were read by immunoSEQ multiplex PCR, and TCRdb kept only the in-frame ones, dropping some. The V and J calls and clone size were taken over from that table, and D and trimming were inferred from the DNA. The sample gives 150,000 to 200,000 clones, more than 75% of which show up once; 5.5% to 7% is in the top ten.

The V and J genes are TRBV9 and TRBJ2-1, with a weak D call TRBD2 (5 bases). This receptor was taken from a woman aged 40 to 55 with COVID-19, enrolled during active disease. What was sequenced was peripheral blood. The CDR3 reads CASSPRGRPGNEQFF. CDR3 DNA: TGTGCCAGCAGCCCCCGAGGGCGGCCGGGCAATGAGCAGTTCTTC.